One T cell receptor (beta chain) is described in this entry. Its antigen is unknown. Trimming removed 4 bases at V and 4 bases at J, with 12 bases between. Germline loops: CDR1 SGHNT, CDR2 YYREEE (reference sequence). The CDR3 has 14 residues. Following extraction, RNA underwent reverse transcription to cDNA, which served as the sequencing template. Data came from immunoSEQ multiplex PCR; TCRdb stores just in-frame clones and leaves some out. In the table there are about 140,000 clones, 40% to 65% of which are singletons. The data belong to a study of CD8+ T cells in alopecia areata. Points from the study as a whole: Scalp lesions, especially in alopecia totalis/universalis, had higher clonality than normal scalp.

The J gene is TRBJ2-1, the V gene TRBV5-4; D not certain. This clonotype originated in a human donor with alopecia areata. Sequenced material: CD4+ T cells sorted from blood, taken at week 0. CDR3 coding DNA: TGTGCCAGCAGCCACTTAGGAAGTTACAATGAGCAGTTCTTC. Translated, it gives CASSHLGSYNEQFF. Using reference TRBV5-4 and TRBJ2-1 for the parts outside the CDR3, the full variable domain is ETGVTQSPTHLIKTRGQQVTLRCSSQSGHNTVSWYQQALGQGPQFIFQYYREEENGRGNFPPRFSGLQFPNYSSELNVNALELDDSALYLCASSHLGSYNEQFFGPGTRLTVL.